Below are 27 T cell receptor beta chains sequenced from a single sample in a study of blood T cell repertoires in COVID-19. Repertoires were generated with immunoSEQ multiplex PCR, while TCRdb's copy carries only in-frame clones and drops some. The sample has 400,000 to 500,000 clones, roughly 90% seen once. What was sequenced was PBMCs or T cells enriched from blood (not recorded which). The origin of the receptors is a woman between 35 and 50 years old who had recovered from COVID-19.

The chain is built from TRBV4-2 and TRBJ2-5; the match to TRBD2 covers 8 bases. This CDR3 spans 17 amino acids. Germline CDR1 is LGHNA and CDR2 is YNFKEQ. The V and J ends lost 0 bases and 5 bases, in that order; junction bases with no gene match: 11. The CDR3 reads CASSQDRGGGSYETQYF. The CDR3 DNA reads as TGTGCCAGCAGCCAAGATCGGGGGGGAGGGTCGTATGAGACCCAGTACTTC.

V and J are TRBV18 and TRBJ2-6; D may be TRBD2 (5 bases). This CDR3 is built from 21 residues. Trimming pared 3 bases from V and 0 bases from J, leaving 24 bases between. Germline CDR1 reads KGHSH; CDR2 reads LQKENI. The CDR3 DNA follows: TGTGCCAGCTCACCTCGGGGTTGGGGATCTACTAGTAGCTCTGGGGCCAACGTCCTGACTTTC. It encodes CASSPRGWGSTSSSGANVLTF.

The chain uses TRBV25-1 and TRBJ2-1; D may be TRBD2 (5 bases). V gave up 2 bases and J gave up 6 bases, with 14 bases separating them. CDR3 length: 15 residues. The germline V gene has CDR1 MGHDK and CDR2 SYGVNS. For the CDR3, the DNA is TGTGCCAGCAGTGAAGGGATCCGGGCGGGCAATGAGCAGTTCTTC. Translation: CASSEGIRAGNEQFF.

V usage is TRBV27 and J usage is TRBJ2-7; TRBD1 agrees at 10 bases. Looked up from germline, CDR1 is MNHEY and CDR2 is SMNVEV (reference sequence). The CDR3 spans 16 residues. With V trimmed by 0 bases and J by 5 bases, 7 bases remained unmatched. DNA for the CDR3: TGTGCCAGCAGTTTATCGCTCGGGACAGGGGTCAACGAGCAGTACTTC. It translates to CASSLSLGTGVNEQYF.

This chain links TRBV4-2 with TRBJ1-1; D not resolved. CDR1 is LGHNA and CDR2 is YNFKEQ in the germline V gene. The CDR3 runs to 14 residues. Trimming left V 0 bases short and J 8 bases short, with 13 bases between. The CDR3 bases are TGTGCCAGCAGCCAAGATCTGGGAGATCTGGAAGCTTTCTTT. This translates into CASSQDLGDLEAFF.

The chain uses TRBV5-4 and TRBJ1-3; D ambiguous. V gave up 1 base and J gave up 2 bases, with 4 bases separating them. The CDR3 consists of 13 residues. CDR1 and CDR2 from the germline V gene are SGHNT and YYREEE (reference sequence). The CDR3 sequence: CASSLTPGNTIYF. For the CDR3, the DNA is TGTGCCAGCAGCTTGACACCTGGAAACACCATATATTTT.

CDR3 amino acids: CASSLERGRNTEAFF. In DNA form, the CDR3 reads TGCGCCAGCAGCTTGGAACGGGGGAGGAACACTGAAGCTTTCTTT. This chain links TRBV5-1 with TRBJ1-1; tentative D call: TRBD1 (5 bases). Germline V CDR1 and CDR2: SGHRS, YFSETQ. Trimming stripped 0 bases from V and 1 base from J, with 10 bases between. The CDR3 consists of 15 residues.

The chain couples TRBV2 to TRBJ2-7, with 9 nucleotides matching TRBD1. This CDR3 spans 15 amino acids. The V gene end was trimmed by 3 bases and the J gene end by 2 bases; junction bases not matched to a gene: 5. Germline CDR1 reads SNHLY; CDR2 reads FYNNEI. For the CDR3, the DNA is TGTGCCAGCAGTGACGACCGACAGGGGGCCTACGAGCAGTACTTC. This codes for CASSDDRQGAYEQYF.

The V gene is TRBV13, the J gene TRBJ2-7; D possibly corresponds to TRBD1 (7 bases). The CDR3 is 15 residues long. The V gene lost 5 bases and the J gene lost 0 bases, with 14 bases spanning the gap. CDR1 PRHDT and CDR2 FYEKMQ come from the germline V gene (reference sequence). CDR3 DNA sequence: TGTGCCAGCAGCGGGGGGACAGCGTACTCCTACGAGCAGTACTTC. Translated, it gives CASSGGTAYSYEQYF.

The rearrangement joins TRBV2 to TRBJ1-2, with D unresolved. CDR1 SNHLY and CDR2 FYNNEI come from the germline V gene. The CDR3 consists of 13 residues. The ends were cut back, 2 bases at V and 4 bases at J, with 8 bases in the middle. This CDR3 reads CASSERGPYGYTF. Written as DNA, the CDR3 is TGTGCCAGCAGTGAACGGGGTCCCTATGGCTACACCTTC.

The chain recombines TRBV7-9 with TRBJ1-5; TRBD1 might be the D (6 bases). CDR3 length equals 12 residues. Germline V lookup: CDR1 SEHNR, CDR2 FQNEAQ (reference sequence). The V and J ends lost 1 base and 13 bases respectively, with 11 bases between them. CDR3 in amino acids: CASSLVGQRQHF. Here the CDR3 DNA reads TGTGCCAGCAGCTTAGTTGGACAGAGACAGCATTTT.

This chain uses TRBV18 with TRBJ1-1, with unresolved D. The ends were cut back, 3 bases at V and 7 bases at J, with 12 bases in the middle. Germline lookup yields CDR1 KGHSH and CDR2 LQKENI. The CDR3 contains 13 residues. CDR3 coding DNA: TGTGCCAGCTCACCTAGTACGTTACGTGAAGCTTTCTTT. This translates into CASSPSTLREAFF.

This clone turned up a few times. CDR3 sequence reads: CASSPGYLPEQYF. The CDR3 region has the DNA TGCGCCAGCAGCCCGGGTTATCTGCCCGAGCAGTACTTC. J is TRBJ2-7 and V is TRBV5-1; D ambiguous. Per the germline V gene, CDR1 is SGHRS and CDR2 is YFSETQ. Trimming took off 4 bases at V and 6 bases at J, with 14 bases between the two ends. The CDR3 is 13 residues long.

This chain uses TRBV6-5 with TRBJ2-1; 12 positions match TRBD1. Germline values: CDR1 MNHEY, CDR2 SVGAGI. This CDR3 spans 15 amino acids. Germline trimming cut 7 bases from V and 6 bases from J; bases unmatched to any gene: 7. CDR3 DNA: TGTGCCAGCACTCCGGGACAGGGGGCCTTCAATGAGCAGTTCTTC. Its translation: CASTPGQGAFNEQFF.

The chain uses TRBV19 and TRBJ2-7, with a weak D call TRBD2 (5 bases). CDR3 length: 14 residues. CDR1 and CDR2 (germline): LNHDA, SQIVND (reference sequence). V was clipped by 2 bases and J by 4 bases, with 12 bases between them. The CDR3 DNA is TGTGCCAGTAGTATACAACTAGTCGGGTACGAGCAGTACTTC. Encoded protein: CASSIQLVGYEQYF.

CDR3: CASRFEGAYEQYF. The CDR3 DNA reads as TGTGCCAGCAGGTTCGAGGGAGCCTACGAGCAGTACTTC. The chain is built from TRBV6-5 and TRBJ2-7, with D maybe TRBD2 (5 bases). CDR3 length equals 13 residues. Between the trimmed V and J ends, which lost 6 bases and 2 bases, there was a span of 11 bases. Looked up from germline, CDR1 is MNHEY and CDR2 is SVGAGI.

The chain recombines TRBV7-9 with TRBJ1-1; 7 bases are shared with TRBD1. The CDR3 runs 17 residues. Germline loops: CDR1 SEHNR, CDR2 FQNEAQ (reference sequence). Unmatched junction bases numbered 13, after V lost 0 bases and J lost 6 bases. This CDR3 is CASSLAKGGAGISEAFF. In nucleotides, the CDR3 is TGTGCCAGCAGCTTAGCGAAAGGGGGCGCGGGAATTTCTGAAGCTTTCTTT. Full variable domain (rest looked up from reference TRBV7-9 and TRBJ1-1): DTGVSQNPRHKITKRGQNVTFRCDPISEHNRLYWYRQTLGQGPEFLTYFQNEAQLEKSRLLSDRFSAERPKGSFSTLEIQRTEQGDSAMYLCASSLAKGGAGISEAFFGQGTRLTVV.

The chain joins TRBV4-2 to TRBJ2-1; no clear D. The CDR3 spans 11 residues. The ends were cut back, 3 bases at V and 7 bases at J, with 4 bases in the middle. Germline V gives CDR1 LGHNA, CDR2 YNFKEQ. The CDR3, as DNA: TGTGCCAGCAGCCAGGCTAATGAGCAGTTCTTC. Its translation is CASSQANEQFF.

CDR3 in DNA: TGTGCCAGCTCACCACGAGGGGAGGAGGATACGCAGTATTTT. Protein sequence: CASSPRGEEDTQYF. V gene TRBV18 combines with J gene TRBJ2-3; maybe TRBD2 (6 bases). This CDR3 is 14 amino acids long. Germline CDR1 is KGHSH and CDR2 is LQKENI. The V and J ends lost 1 base and 6 bases respectively, with 11 bases between them.

V is TRBV3-1 (or the pseudogene TRBV3-2) and J is TRBJ2-5, with 16 bases lining up with TRBD2. Germline trimming cut 3 bases from V and 5 bases from J; bases unmatched to any gene: 9. Germline CDR1 LGHDT, CDR2 YNNKEL (reference sequence). There are 18 residues in the CDR3. CDR3 amino acids: CASSQGTSGRASLETQYF. The CDR3 DNA sequence: TGTGCCAGCAGCCAGGGGACTAGCGGGAGGGCCTCATTGGAGACCCAGTACTTC.

The chain uses TRBV5-5 and TRBJ1-5; D gene unclear. Deletions cut 1 base from V and 2 bases from J, with 10 bases between. This CDR3 has 15 residues. Per germline, CDR1 SGHKS and CDR2 YYEKEE (reference sequence). The CDR3 DNA reads TGTGCCAGCAGCTTGTTTCCCTTTGGCAATCAGCCCCAGCATTTT. Translated: CASSLFPFGNQPQHF.

The V gene is TRBV19, the J gene TRBJ1-4; 7 nucleotides align to TRBD1. J gave up 0 bases and V 7 bases, and 5 bases lay outside the gene matches. Germline V gene data show CDR1 as LNHDA and CDR2 as SQIVND (reference sequence). This CDR3 has 15 residues. The CDR3, as DNA: TGTGCCAGTACCGGGACAGTTGCAACTAATGAAAAACTGTTTTTT. Its protein product is CASTGTVATNEKLFF.

The chain employs TRBV18 and TRBJ2-1, with 9 nucleotides matching TRBD1. Germline V gene data show CDR1 as KGHSH and CDR2 as LQKENI. The CDR3 contains 16 residues. The trim removed 2 bases at V and 7 bases at J, leaving 9 bases unmatched. The CDR3 nucleotides read TGTGCCAGCTCACCAGTCGAGACAGGGGGATTTAATGAGCAGTTCTTC. Its translation is CASSPVETGGFNEQFF.

V is TRBV18 and J is TRBJ2-7; 11 bases agree with TRBD2. The V gene's germline CDR1 is KGHSH and CDR2 LQKENI. The CDR3 is made up of 18 amino acids. The J segment lost 0 bases and the V segment lost 3 bases, leaving 10 bases of the junction unmatched. The CDR3 DNA is TGTGCCAGCTCACCCCCCGGTAGCGGGAGGGCCCTCTCCTACGAGCAGTACTTC. It specifies CASSPPGSGRALSYEQYF. The full variable domain, rest sourced from reference TRBV18 and TRBJ2-7, is NAGVMQNPRHLVRRRGQEARLRCSPMKGHSHVYWYRQLPEEGLKFMVYLQKENIIDESGMPKERFSAEFPKEGPSILRIQQVVRGDSAAYFCASSPPGSGRALSYEQYFGPGTRLTVT.

This chain uses TRBV30 with TRBJ1-2, with a possible D match to TRBD1 (6 bases). V was shortened by 7 bases and J by 0 bases, with 12 bases between the two germline ends. Germline V gene data show CDR1 as GTSNPN and CDR2 as SVGIG (reference sequence). The CDR3 spans 13 residues. The CDR3 bases are TGTGCCTTGGGGGCAGGGACTAACTATGGCTACACCTTC. This sequence encodes CALGAGTNYGYTF.

The V gene is TRBV7-6, the J gene TRBJ2-3; 7 bases fit TRBD1. The V gene end was trimmed by 2 bases and the J gene end by 0 bases; junction bases not matched to a gene: 11. Germline-derived CDR1 and CDR2 are SGHVS and FNYEAQ. The length of the CDR3 is 18 residues. The CDR3 loop reads CASSLIPPDRSSTDTQYF. The CDR3 coding sequence is TGTGCCAGCAGCTTAATACCTCCGGACAGGTCCAGCACAGATACGCAGTATTTT.

The table lists this clone with many counts. The gene calls are TRBV20-1 and TRBJ2-2; D is undetermined. The CDR3 has 13 amino acids. V lost 3 bases to trimming and J lost 2 bases, with 7 bases between them. Germline V gene data show CDR1 as DFQATT and CDR2 as SNEGSKA (reference sequence). Here the CDR3 DNA reads TGCAGTGCTAGTTTCGTAAACACCGGGGAGCTGTTTTTT. Its translation is CSASFVNTGELFF.